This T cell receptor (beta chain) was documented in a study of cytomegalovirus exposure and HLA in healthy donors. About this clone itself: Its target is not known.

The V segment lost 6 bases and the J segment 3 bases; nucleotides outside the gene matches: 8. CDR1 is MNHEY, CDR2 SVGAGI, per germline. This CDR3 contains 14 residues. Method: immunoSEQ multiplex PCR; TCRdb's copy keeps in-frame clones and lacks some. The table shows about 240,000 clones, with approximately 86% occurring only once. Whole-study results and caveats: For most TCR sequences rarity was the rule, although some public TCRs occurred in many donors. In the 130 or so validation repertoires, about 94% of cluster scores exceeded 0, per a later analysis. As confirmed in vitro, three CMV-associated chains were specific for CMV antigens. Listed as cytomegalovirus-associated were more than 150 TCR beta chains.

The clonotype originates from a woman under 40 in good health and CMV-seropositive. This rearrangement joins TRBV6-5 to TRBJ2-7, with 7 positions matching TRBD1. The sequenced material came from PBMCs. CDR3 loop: CASSHFSGGYEQYF. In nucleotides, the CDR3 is TGTGCCAGCAGCCATTTCTCAGGGGGCTACGAGCAGTACTTC.